The entry that follows covers one T cell receptor beta chain sequence. The antigen is undetermined. The sort gate was single viable CD3+CD4+CD8-CD45RO+ cells for memory CD4+ T cells. The record originates from a study of memory CD4+ T cells and cytomegalovirus serostatus. Points from the study as a whole: CMV serostatus prediction reached median AUC approximately 0.95, or 0.91 with US-trained model.

Losses at the gene ends were 6 bases for V and 3 bases for J; bases not matched to a gene: 4. CDR3 length equals 14 residues. Germline V gene data show CDR1 as WSHSY and CDR2 as SAAADI. The method was immunoSEQ multiplex PCR; TCRdb's version includes in-frame clones alone and lacks a portion of them. The table has tens of thousands of clones, approximately 71% seen once. Input material: memory CD4+ T cells from blood. The source of this sequence is an adult in good health and CMV-seronegative. The gene calls are TRBV10-2 and TRBJ2-2; 7 bases are a match to TRBD1. CDR3 sequence reads: CASSRTGDTGELFF. The CDR3 coding sequence is TGCGCCAGCAGCCGGACAGGAGACACCGGGGAGCTGTTTTTT.